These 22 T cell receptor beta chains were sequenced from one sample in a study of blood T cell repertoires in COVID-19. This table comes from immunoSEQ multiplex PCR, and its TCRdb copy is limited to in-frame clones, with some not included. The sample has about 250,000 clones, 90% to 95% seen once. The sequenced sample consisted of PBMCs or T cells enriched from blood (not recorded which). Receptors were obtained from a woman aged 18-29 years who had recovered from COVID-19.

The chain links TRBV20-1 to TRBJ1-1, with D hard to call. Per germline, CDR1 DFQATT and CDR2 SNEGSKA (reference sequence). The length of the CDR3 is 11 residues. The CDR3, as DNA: TGCTCGGGGATACCCTGGGAGGAAGCTTTCTTT. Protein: CSGIPWEEAFF.

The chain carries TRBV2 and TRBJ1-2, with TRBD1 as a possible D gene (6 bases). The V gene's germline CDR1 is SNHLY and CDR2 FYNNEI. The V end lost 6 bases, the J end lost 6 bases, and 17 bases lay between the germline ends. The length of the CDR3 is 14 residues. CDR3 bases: TGTGCCAGCAGCAATAAACAGGGTTGGAATGGCTACACCTTC. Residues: CASSNKQGWNGYTF. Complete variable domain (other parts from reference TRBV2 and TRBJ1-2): EPEVTQTPSHQVTQMGQEVILRCVPISNHLYFYWYRQILGQKVEFLVSFYNNEISEKSEIFDDQFSVERPDGSNFTLKIRSTKLEDSAMYFCASSNKQGWNGYTFGSGTRLTVV.

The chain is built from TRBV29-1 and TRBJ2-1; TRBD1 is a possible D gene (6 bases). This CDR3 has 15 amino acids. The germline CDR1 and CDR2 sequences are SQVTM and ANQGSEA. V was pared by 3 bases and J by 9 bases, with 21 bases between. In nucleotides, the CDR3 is TGCAGCGTTGAGTCGGCAGGGGCGGGTGGGTTTGAGCAGTTCTTC. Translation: CSVESAGAGGFEQFF.

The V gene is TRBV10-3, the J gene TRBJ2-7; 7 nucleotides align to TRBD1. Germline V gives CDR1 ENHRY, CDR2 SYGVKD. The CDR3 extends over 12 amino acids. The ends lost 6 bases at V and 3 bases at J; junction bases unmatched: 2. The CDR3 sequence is CAIRGDSYEQYF. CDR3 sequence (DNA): TGTGCCATCAGGGGGGACAGCTACGAGCAGTACTTC.

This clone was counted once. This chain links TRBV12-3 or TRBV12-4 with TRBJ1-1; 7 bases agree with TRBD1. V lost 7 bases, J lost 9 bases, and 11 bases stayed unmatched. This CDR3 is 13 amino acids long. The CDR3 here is CASTSISTGKAFF. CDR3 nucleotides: TGTGCCAGCACCTCAATATCGACAGGGAAAGCTTTCTTT.

CDR3 nucleotide sequence: TGTGCCAGCAGCGTAGGTGCGGGAAAGGGTGGCTACACCTTC. Its translation: CASSVGAGKGGYTF. The chain has TRBV9 and TRBJ1-2; D uncertain. Germline V gene sequence: CDR1 SGDLS, CDR2 YYNGEE. Trimming left V 0 bases short and J 7 bases short, with 13 bases between. This CDR3 is 14 amino acids long.

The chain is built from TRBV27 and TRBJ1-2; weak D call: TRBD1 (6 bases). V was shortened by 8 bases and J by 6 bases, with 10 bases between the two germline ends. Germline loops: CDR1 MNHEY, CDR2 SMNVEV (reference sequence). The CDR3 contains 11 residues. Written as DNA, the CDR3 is TGTGCCAGCGCAGGGGTGGATGGCTACACCTTC. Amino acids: CASAGVDGYTF.

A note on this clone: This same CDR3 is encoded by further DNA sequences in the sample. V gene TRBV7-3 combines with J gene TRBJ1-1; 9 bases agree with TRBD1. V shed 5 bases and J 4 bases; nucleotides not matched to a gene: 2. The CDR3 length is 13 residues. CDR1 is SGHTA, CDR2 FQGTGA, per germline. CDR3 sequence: CASSLDRGTEAFF. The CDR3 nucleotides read TGTGCCAGCAGCCTGGACAGGGGCACTGAAGCTTTCTTT. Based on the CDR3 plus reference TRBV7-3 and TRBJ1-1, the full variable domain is GAGVSQTPSNKVTEKGKYVELRCDPISGHTALYWYRQSLGQGPEFLIYFQGTGAADDSGLPNDRFFAVRPEGSVSTLKIQRTERGDSAVYLCASSLDRGTEAFFGQGTRLTVV.

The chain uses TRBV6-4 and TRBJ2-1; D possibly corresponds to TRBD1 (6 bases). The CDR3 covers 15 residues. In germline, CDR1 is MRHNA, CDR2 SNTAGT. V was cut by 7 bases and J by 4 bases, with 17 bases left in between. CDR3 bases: TGTGCCAGCACGGGACAAGGGGAGCGATACAATGAGCAGTTCTTC. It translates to CASTGQGERYNEQFF.

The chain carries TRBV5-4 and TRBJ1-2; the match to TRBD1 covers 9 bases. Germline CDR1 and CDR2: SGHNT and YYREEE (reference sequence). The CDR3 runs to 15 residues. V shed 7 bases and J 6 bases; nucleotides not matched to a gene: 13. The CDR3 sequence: CASRITGTGKNGYTF. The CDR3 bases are TGTGCCAGCCGAATAACCGGGACAGGGAAGAATGGCTACACCTTC.

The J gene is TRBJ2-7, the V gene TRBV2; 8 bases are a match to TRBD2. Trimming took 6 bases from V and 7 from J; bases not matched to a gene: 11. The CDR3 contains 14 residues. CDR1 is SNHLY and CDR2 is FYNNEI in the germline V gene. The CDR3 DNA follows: TGTGCCAGCAGGAGCGGGGGCGTACTGGGTGAGCAGTACTTC. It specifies CASRSGGVLGEQYF.

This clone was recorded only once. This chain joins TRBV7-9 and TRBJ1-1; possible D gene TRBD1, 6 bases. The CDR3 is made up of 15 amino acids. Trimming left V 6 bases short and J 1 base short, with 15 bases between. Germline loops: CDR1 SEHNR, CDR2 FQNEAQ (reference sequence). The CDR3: CASRDDRSPNTEAFF. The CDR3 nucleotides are TGTGCCAGCAGGGACGACAGGAGCCCGAACACTGAAGCTTTCTTT.

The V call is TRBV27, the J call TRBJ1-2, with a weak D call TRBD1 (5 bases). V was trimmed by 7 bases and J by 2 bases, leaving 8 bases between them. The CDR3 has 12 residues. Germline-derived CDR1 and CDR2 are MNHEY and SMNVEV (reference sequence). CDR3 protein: CASITGNYGYTF. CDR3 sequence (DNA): TGTGCCAGCATAACAGGAAACTATGGCTACACCTTC.

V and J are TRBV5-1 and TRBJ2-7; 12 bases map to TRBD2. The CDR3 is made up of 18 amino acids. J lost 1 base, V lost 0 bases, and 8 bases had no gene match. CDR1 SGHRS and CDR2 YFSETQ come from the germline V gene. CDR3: CASSLGLAGVGKSYEQYF. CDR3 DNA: TGCGCCAGCAGCTTGGGACTAGCGGGAGTAGGAAAATCCTACGAGCAGTACTTC.

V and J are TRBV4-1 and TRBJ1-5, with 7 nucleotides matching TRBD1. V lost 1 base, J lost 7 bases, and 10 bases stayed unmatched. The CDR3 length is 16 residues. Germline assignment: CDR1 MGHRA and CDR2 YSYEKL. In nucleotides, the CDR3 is TGCGCCAGCAGCCAAGCTGATGACAGGGATGGCCAGCCCCAGCATTTT. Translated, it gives CASSQADDRDGQPQHF.

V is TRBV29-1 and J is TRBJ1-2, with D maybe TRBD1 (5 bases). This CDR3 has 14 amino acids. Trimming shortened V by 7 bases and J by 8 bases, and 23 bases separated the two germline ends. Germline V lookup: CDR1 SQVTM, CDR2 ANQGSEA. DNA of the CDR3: TGCAGCGCCCCACCCGAACAGCTGGGGGGGGGCTACACCTTC. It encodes CSAPPEQLGGGYTF.

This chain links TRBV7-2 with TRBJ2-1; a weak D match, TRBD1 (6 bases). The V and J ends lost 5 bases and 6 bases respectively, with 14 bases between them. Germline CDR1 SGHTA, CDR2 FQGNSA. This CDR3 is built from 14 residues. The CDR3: CASSQRQGGNEQFF. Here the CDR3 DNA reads TGTGCCAGCAGCCAACGGCAAGGGGGCAATGAGCAGTTCTTC. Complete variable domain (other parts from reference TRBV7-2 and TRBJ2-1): GAGVSQSPSNKVTEKGKDVELRCDPISGHTALYWYRQSLGQGLEFLIYFQGNSAPDKSGLPSDRFSAERTGGSVSTLTIQRTQQEDSAVYLCASSQRQGGNEQFFGPGTRLTVL.

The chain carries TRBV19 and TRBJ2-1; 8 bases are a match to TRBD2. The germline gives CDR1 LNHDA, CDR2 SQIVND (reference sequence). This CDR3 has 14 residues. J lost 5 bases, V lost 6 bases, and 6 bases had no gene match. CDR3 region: CASRQGLVHNEQFF. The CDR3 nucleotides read TGTGCCAGTAGACAGGGACTAGTCCACAATGAGCAGTTCTTC.

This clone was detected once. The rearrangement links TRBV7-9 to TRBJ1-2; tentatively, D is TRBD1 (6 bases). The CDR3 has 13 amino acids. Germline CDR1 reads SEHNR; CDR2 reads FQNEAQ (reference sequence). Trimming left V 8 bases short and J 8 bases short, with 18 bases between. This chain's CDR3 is CASRRITGSGYTF. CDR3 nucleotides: TGTGCCAGCCGCCGCATCACAGGGTCGGGCTACACCTTC.

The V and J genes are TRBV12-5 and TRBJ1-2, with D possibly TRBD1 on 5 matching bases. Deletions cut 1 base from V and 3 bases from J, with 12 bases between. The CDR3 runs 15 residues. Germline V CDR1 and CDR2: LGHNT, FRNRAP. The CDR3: CASGLGLGGDYGYTF. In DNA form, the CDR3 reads TGTGCTAGTGGTTTGGGACTCGGGGGAGACTATGGCTACACCTTC. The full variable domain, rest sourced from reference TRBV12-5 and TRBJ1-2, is DARVTQTPRHKVTEMGQEVTMRCQPILGHNTVFWYRQTMMQGLELLAYFRNRAPLDDSGMPKDRFSAEMPDATLATLKIQPSEPRDSAVYFCASGLGLGGDYGYTFGSGTRLTVV.

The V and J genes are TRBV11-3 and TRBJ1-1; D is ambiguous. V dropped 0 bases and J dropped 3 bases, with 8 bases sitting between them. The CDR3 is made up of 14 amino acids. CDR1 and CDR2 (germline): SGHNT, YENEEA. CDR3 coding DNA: TGTGCCAGCAGCTTAGAACCCCGGGACACTGAAGCTTTCTTT. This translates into CASSLEPRDTEAFF.

The CDR3 bases are TGCGCCAGCAGCCACTCAACAGGGGCAACTAACGAGCAGTACTTC. Protein sequence: CASSHSTGATNEQYF. The gene calls are TRBV4-3 and TRBJ2-7, with 7 nucleotides matching TRBD1. CDR1 LGHNA and CDR2 YSLEER come from the germline V gene. This CDR3 has 15 residues. V was clipped by 3 bases and J by 5 bases; unmatched bases: 10.